This record covers a single T cell receptor (beta chain). The antigen is unknown. Indicated time point: after dendritic cell vaccination, including at tumor progression/relapse. The method was immunoSEQ multiplex PCR; TCRdb's version includes in-frame clones alone and lacks a portion of them. The data hold around 87,000 clones, with roughly four fifths observed a single time. These data belong to a study of glioma-infiltrating T cells after dendritic cell vaccination. At the level of the study: Dendritic cell vaccination trial patients had either newly diagnosed or recurrent glioblastoma. Autologous tumor lysate-pulsed dendritic cell vaccination was given between the early 2000s and the early 2010s. Findings of the study overall: The cohort had few patients with full blood and tumor sets.

Germline CDR1 is LNHDA and CDR2 is SQIVND (reference sequence). The CDR3 has 15 residues. Trimming took 3 bases from V and 0 from J, leaving 11 bases between them. The material was blood, obtained after dendritic cell vaccination. V gene TRBV19 combines with J gene TRBJ1-1, with a possible D match to TRBD1 (5 bases). This clonotype originated in a human donor with glioblastoma. The CDR3 loop is CASSMQGFMNTEAFF. The CDR3 coding sequence is TGTGCCAGTAGTATGCAGGGATTCATGAACACTGAAGCTTTCTTT. The variable domain in full, completed from reference TRBV19 and TRBJ1-1, reads DGGITQSPKYLFRKEGQNVTLSCEQNLNHDAMYWYRQDPGQGLRLIYYSQIVNDFQKGDIAEGYSVSREKKESFPLTVTSAQKNPTAFYLCASSMQGFMNTEAFFGQGTRLTVV.